This TCR beta chain originates from a study of T cell repertoires in cytomegalovirus infection (dated by TCRdb to about 2019). Regarding the research as a whole: Alongside well-studied HLA-B-restricted epitopes, the peptide stimulations were aimed at recently identified HLA-C-restricted CMV epitopes, whose presentation resists viral immunomodulation. The HLA type of each donor mattered for the analysis, because public TCR beta signatures pointed to carriage of CMV infection along with the matching HLA type. What the authors observed across the whole study: The ex vivo response was dominated by HLA-C-restricted CMV-specific TCR beta clonotypes, which also provided the single most frequent clonotype in two of eight donors. In both this cohort and an independent roughly 400-donor cohort, the cumulative frequency of public TCR beta family members distinguished carriers of CMV infection plus the relevant HLA type.

Interpreted using the paper, the treatment or condition label stands for: in vitro stimulation with specific CMV peptide epitopes to enrich CMV-specific T cells. As concerns this clonotype: It lacks a known antigen. No per-base quality is available; no much larger clone lies one base away.

CDR1 and CDR2 are read off the germline V gene (reference sequence) as DFQATT and SNEGSKA. Its CDR3 holds 14 amino acids, cysteine through phenylalanine. The read is trimmed to its CDR3 DNA, 42 bases read in frame from base 1. V is cut back by 5 bases and J by 0 bases, with 3 bases in the junction unmatched. The reads were generated on an Illumina HiSeq 1500. TCRdb reran the public reads through fastp at Q25 and MiXCR, keeping productive beta chains. Each entry merges the rows of one CDR3 protein and shows their most common DNA and genes. This sample is represented by fewer than 350,000 distinct CDR3 sequences; 25% to 30% of them were singletons. The ten largest make up 20% of the sample.

Specimen: cultured PBMCs, collected from culture after CMV antigen stimulation. The chain couples TRBV20-1 to TRBJ2-3; TRBD2 agrees with 9 junctional bases. This TCR came from a human donor in good health (CMV status not recorded). Some clones in this sample may be carry-over from other donors' samples. The CDR3 reads as follows: CSAVTSGSTDTQYF. The nucleotide sequence reads as follows: TGCAGTGCTGTTACTAGCGGGAGCACAGATACGCAGTATTTT.